This T cell receptor (beta chain) was identified during a study of blood T cell repertoires in COVID-19. Study information: Samples came from the United States, Italy and Spain, spanning acute and convalescent COVID-19.

Sequenced by immunoSEQ multiplex PCR; TCRdb stores in-frame clones only, minus some. The table records approximately 170,000 clones, about 82% of them present only once. Germline CDR1 reads MDHEN; CDR2 reads SYDVKM. The V gene lost 3 bases and the J gene lost 8 bases, with 17 bases spanning the gap. This CDR3 is built from 15 residues. The chain has TRBV28 and TRBJ1-3; maybe TRBD1 (6 bases). The receptor's source is a woman at least 80 years old with COVID-19, enrolled during active disease. The sequenced sample consisted of peripheral blood. The CDR3 loop is CASSLPGQNRDTIYF. DNA of the CDR3: TGTGCCAGCAGTTTGCCTGGACAGAATAGGGACACCATATATTTT.